Below, 22 T cell receptor beta chains from the same sample are listed, as sequenced in a study of CD8+ T cells in alopecia areata. Sequencing templates came from extracted RNA that was reverse transcribed into cDNA. TCRdb's copy holds only in-frame clones and misses some; the assay was immunoSEQ multiplex PCR. The sample includes 100,000 to 130,000 clones, roughly 55% seen only once; the top ten take around 23%. Material for sequencing was NKG2D-low CD8+ T cells sorted from blood. Every receptor here comes from a human donor with alopecia areata.

This clone was seen a handful of times. This rearrangement joins TRBV4-1 to TRBJ2-1, with D possibly being TRBD1 (6 bases). The CDR3 contains 15 residues. The germline V gene encodes CDR1 MGHRA and CDR2 YSYEKL. Between the trimmed V and J ends, which lost 5 bases and 4 bases, there was a span of 15 bases. CDR3 in amino acids: CASSISGTKYNEQFF. CDR3 nucleotides: TGCGCCAGCAGCATCTCCGGGACAAAGTACAATGAGCAGTTCTTC.

CDR3 in DNA: TGTGCCAGCAGTCCTCTGGGGAGTCAAGATACGCAGTATTTT. As protein: CASSPLGSQDTQYF. The chain couples TRBV6-5 to TRBJ2-3, with D possibly matching TRBD2 (5 bases). The CDR3 length is 14 residues. Germline values: CDR1 MNHEY, CDR2 SVGAGI. Between the trimmed V and J ends, which lost 5 bases and 5 bases, there was a span of 14 bases.

A few counts support this clone. This sequence joins TRBV28 and TRBJ2-1; D is unclear. The germline gives CDR1 MDHEN, CDR2 SYDVKM. The CDR3 sequence is 14 residues long. Trimming removed 5 bases from V and 7 bases from J, with 15 bases in between. This CDR3 is CASSPYSQWNEQFF. The CDR3, as DNA: TGTGCCAGCAGTCCGTATAGTCAATGGAATGAGCAGTTCTTC.

V gene TRBV5-6 combines with J gene TRBJ2-6; unclear D gene. The germline V gene encodes CDR1 SGHDT and CDR2 YYEEEE. CDR3 length equals 15 residues. V was trimmed by 6 bases and J by 0 bases, leaving 10 bases between them. This CDR3 reads CASTDLASGANVLTF. CDR3 DNA: TGTGCCAGCACTGACCTGGCCTCTGGGGCCAACGTCCTGACTTTC.

The rearrangement joins TRBV11-2 to TRBJ1-4; TRBD1 agrees at 7 bases. This CDR3 is built from 15 residues. V shed 4 bases, J shed 4 bases, and the junction held 6 bases outside the gene matches. Looked up from germline, CDR1 is SGHAT and CDR2 is FQNNGV. CDR3: CASSSDQGVNEKLFF. Here the CDR3 DNA reads TGTGCCAGCAGCTCTGACCAGGGGGTTAATGAAAAACTGTTTTTT.

The chain recombines TRBV7-6 with TRBJ1-1; D might be TRBD1 (5 bases). The germline V and J ends were trimmed by 5 bases and 1 base, with 14 bases remaining between them. Germline-derived CDR1 and CDR2 are SGHVS and FNYEAQ. The CDR3 consists of 15 residues. In nucleotides, the CDR3 is TGTGCCAGCAGCCAGTGGGGGGATTCGAACACTGAAGCTTTCTTT. Its protein is CASSQWGDSNTEAFF.

The chain couples TRBV7-9 to TRBJ2-1; D is perhaps TRBD2 (8 bases). This CDR3 region has 15 residues. Trimming took 1 base from V and 5 from J, leaving 12 bases between them. Germline values: CDR1 SEHNR, CDR2 FQNEAQ (reference sequence). In DNA form, the CDR3 reads TGTGCCAGCAGCTTAGTAGCGGGACAGAACAATGAGCAGTTCTTC. The encoded protein is CASSLVAGQNNEQFF.

The rearrangement links TRBV4-1 to TRBJ2-7, with D perhaps matching TRBD1 (5 bases). The CDR3 runs to 13 residues. Germline V lookup: CDR1 MGHRA, CDR2 YSYEKL. Deletions cut 4 bases from V and 4 bases from J, with 11 bases between. The CDR3 DNA reads as TGCGCCAGCAGCCTATTCCAGGGTTACGAGCAGTACTTC. It codes for CASSLFQGYEQYF.

This clone turned up a few times. The gene calls are TRBV29-1 and TRBJ2-3; 14 bases match TRBD2. Germline lookup yields CDR1 SQVTM and CDR2 ANQGSEA. With V trimmed by 2 bases and J by 1 base, 8 bases remained unmatched. This CDR3 comprises 18 residues. The CDR3 reads CSVEPYGLAGGGTDTQYF. In nucleotides, the CDR3 is TGCAGCGTTGAACCTTACGGACTAGCGGGAGGTGGCACAGATACGCAGTATTTT.

This chain links TRBV4-1 with TRBJ2-5, with D unresolved. The germline V gene encodes CDR1 MGHRA and CDR2 YSYEKL. Deletions cut 0 bases from V and 4 bases from J, with 0 bases between. The CDR3 sequence is 11 residues long. The CDR3 sequence: CASSQEETQYF. The CDR3 DNA is TGCGCCAGCAGCCAAGAAGAGACCCAGTACTTC.

The table lists this clone with a count of one. J is TRBJ1-3 and V is TRBV6-5; tentative D call: TRBD1 (6 bases). V gave up 7 bases and J gave up 2 bases, with 12 bases separating them. Germline V gives CDR1 MNHEY, CDR2 SVGAGI. The CDR3 extends over 14 amino acids. In DNA form, the CDR3 reads TGTGCCAGCAACCCGACAGGAGCTGGAAACACCATATATTTT. Its translation is CASNPTGAGNTIYF.

This CDR3 reads CASSFGRDPNYGYTF. The CDR3 DNA reads TGTGCCAGCAGCTTCGGAAGGGATCCTAACTATGGCTACACCTTC. The rearrangement uses TRBV11-2 and TRBJ1-2, with no clear D. Trimming cost V 3 bases and J 0 bases, with 11 bases left between them. CDR3 length: 15 amino acids. Germline loops: CDR1 SGHAT, CDR2 FQNNGV.

Only a few counts were recorded for this clone. J is TRBJ2-3 and V is TRBV7-9; 7 nucleotides align to TRBD2. Looked up from germline, CDR1 is SEHNR and CDR2 is FQNEAQ (reference sequence). Trimming removed 8 bases from V and 4 bases from J; junction bases left unmatched: 12. CDR3 length equals 15 residues. For the CDR3, the DNA is TGTGCCAGCCTACTTCAGGCGGGAGTGGCAGATACGCAGTATTTT. It translates to CASLLQAGVADTQYF.

This clone showed up just once. The chain links TRBV6-5 to TRBJ1-2; TRBD1 aligns across 7 bases. CDR3 size: 15 residues. V lost 5 bases and J lost 3; bases outside the gene matches: 9. Germline V lookup: CDR1 MNHEY, CDR2 SVGAGI. As DNA, the CDR3 is TGTGCCAGCAGTGTAAACCAACAGGGGTACTATGGCTACACCTTC. It encodes CASSVNQQGYYGYTF.

This chain joins TRBV15 and TRBJ2-1; 7 bases agree with TRBD2. The CDR3 spans 13 residues. V was clipped by 3 bases and J by 10 bases; unmatched bases: 6. CDR1 and CDR2 from the germline V gene are LNHNV and YYDKDF (reference sequence). The CDR3 loop is CATSSHSGPEQFF. The CDR3 nucleotides are TGTGCCACCAGCAGTCATAGCGGGCCAGAGCAGTTCTTC.

This clone was observed a few times. This chain links TRBV19 with TRBJ2-7; 11 bases agree with TRBD2. Germline V gene sequence: CDR1 LNHDA, CDR2 SQIVND (reference sequence). This CDR3 spans 18 amino acids. J gave up 2 bases and V 5 bases, and 14 bases lay outside the gene matches. CDR3: CASSAGGSGRGQAYEQYF. The CDR3 nucleotides read TGTGCCAGTAGTGCTGGCGGTAGCGGGAGGGGTCAAGCCTACGAGCAGTACTTC.

This clone showed up just once. V gene TRBV27 combines with J gene TRBJ2-7; no clear D. This CDR3 is built from 14 residues. V was trimmed by 0 bases and J by 2 bases, leaving 8 bases between them. The germline V gene encodes CDR1 MNHEY and CDR2 SMNVEV (reference sequence). CDR3 region: CASSLSGGPYEQYF. The CDR3 bases are TGTGCCAGCAGTTTATCGGGCGGTCCCTACGAGCAGTACTTC.

This rearrangement joins TRBV27 to TRBJ2-5, with TRBD2 identical over 7 bases. With 7 bases clipped from V and 5 bases from J, the junction kept 1 base outside the gene matches. The CDR3 consists of 11 residues. Per germline, CDR1 MNHEY and CDR2 SMNVEV (reference sequence). The CDR3 region has the DNA TGTGCCAGCATGGGGGGGGAGACCCAGTACTTC. Its protein is CASMGGETQYF.

The chain links TRBV15 to TRBJ2-7; D uncertain. Germline lookup yields CDR1 LNHNV and CDR2 YYDKDF (reference sequence). The CDR3 covers 13 residues. Trimming took 2 bases from V and 3 from J, leaving 8 bases between them. CDR3 DNA sequence: TGTGCCACCAGCAGAACGCGGTTCTACGAGCAGTACTTC. This gives the protein CATSRTRFYEQYF.

This chain links TRBV5-6 with TRBJ2-1; 14 bases are a match to TRBD2. J gave up 6 bases and V 7 bases, and 3 bases lay outside the gene matches. Germline CDR1 is SGHDT and CDR2 is YYEEEE. This CDR3 has 14 amino acids. The DNA of the CDR3 is TGTGCCAGCGGAGGGACTAGCGGGAGCAATGAGCAGTTCTTC. Translated, it gives CASGGTSGSNEQFF.

The chain is built from TRBV6-6 and TRBJ2-1, with D perhaps TRBD1 (5 bases). Trimming removed 4 bases at V and 0 bases at J, with 13 bases between. CDR1 and CDR2 from the germline V gene are MNHNY and SVGAGI (reference sequence). The CDR3 is made up of 16 amino acids. CDR3: CASSFRQPVSYNEQFF. In DNA, the CDR3 is TGTGCCAGCAGTTTTAGACAGCCCGTCTCCTACAATGAGCAGTTCTTC.

V and J are TRBV11-2 and TRBJ1-1; no reliable D call. The CDR3 is made up of 14 amino acids. Trimming took off 1 base at V and 7 bases at J, with 13 bases between the two ends. Germline V gives CDR1 SGHAT, CDR2 FQNNGV. The CDR3 DNA follows: TGTGCCAGCAGCTTAGCGGAGCGGGCCTATGAAGCTTTCTTT. This codes for CASSLAERAYEAFF.